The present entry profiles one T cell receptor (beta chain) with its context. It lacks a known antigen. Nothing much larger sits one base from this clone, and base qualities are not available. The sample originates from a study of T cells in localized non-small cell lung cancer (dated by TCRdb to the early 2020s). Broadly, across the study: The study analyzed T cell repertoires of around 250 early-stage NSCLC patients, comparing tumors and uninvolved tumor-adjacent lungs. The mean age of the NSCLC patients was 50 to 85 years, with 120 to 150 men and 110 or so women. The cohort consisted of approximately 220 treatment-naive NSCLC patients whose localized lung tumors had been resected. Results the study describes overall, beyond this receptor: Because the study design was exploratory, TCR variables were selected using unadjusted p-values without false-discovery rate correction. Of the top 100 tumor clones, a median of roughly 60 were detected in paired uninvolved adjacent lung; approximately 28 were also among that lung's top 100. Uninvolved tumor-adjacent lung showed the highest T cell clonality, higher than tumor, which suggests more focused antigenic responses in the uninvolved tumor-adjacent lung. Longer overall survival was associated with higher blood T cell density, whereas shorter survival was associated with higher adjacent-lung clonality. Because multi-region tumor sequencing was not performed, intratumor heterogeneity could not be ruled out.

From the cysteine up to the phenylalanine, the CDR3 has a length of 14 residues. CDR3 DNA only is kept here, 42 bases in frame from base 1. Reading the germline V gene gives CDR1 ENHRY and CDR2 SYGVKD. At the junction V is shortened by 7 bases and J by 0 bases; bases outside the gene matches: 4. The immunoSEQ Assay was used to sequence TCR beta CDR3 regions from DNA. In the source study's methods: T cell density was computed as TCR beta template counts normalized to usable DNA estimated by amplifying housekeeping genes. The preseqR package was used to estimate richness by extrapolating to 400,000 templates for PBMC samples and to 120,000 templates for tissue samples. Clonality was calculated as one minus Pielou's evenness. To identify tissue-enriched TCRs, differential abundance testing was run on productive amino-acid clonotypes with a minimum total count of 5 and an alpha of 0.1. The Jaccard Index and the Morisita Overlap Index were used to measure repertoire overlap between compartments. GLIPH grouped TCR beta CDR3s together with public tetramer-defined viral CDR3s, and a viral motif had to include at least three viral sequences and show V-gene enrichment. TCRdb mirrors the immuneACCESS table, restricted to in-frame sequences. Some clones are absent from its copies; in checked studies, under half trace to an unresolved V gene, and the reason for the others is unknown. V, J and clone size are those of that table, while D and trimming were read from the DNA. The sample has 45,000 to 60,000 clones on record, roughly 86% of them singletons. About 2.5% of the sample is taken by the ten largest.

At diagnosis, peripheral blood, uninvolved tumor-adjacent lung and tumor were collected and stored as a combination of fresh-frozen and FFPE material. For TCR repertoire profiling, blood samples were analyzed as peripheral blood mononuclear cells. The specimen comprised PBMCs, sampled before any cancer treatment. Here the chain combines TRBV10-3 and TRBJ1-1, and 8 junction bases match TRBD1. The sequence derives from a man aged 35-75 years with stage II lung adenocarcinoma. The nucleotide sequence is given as TGTGCCATCACCAGGGACAGGATGAACACTGAAGCTTTCTTT. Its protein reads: CAITRDRMNTEAFF.